This T cell receptor (beta chain) was found in a study of TIL therapy for anti-PD-1-resistant metastatic lung cancer. Study background: Most patients had lung adenocarcinoma; a handful of tumors were EGFR-mutant, two ALK-rearranged; half smoked currently or formerly. Tumors carried a median around 1.4 non-synonymous mutations per megabase.

Time point defined: pre-treatment sample, taken before nivolumab and TIL therapy. Enrollment ran from October 2017 to early 2020. This was the immunoSEQ v3 assay. Data came from immunoSEQ multiplex PCR; TCRdb stores just in-frame clones and leaves some out. This sample has tens of thousands of clones, with less than 80% found just once. As for this clone: Its target is not known.

Study-level findings and limits: Infused TIL clonotypes partially replaced the baseline blood repertoire, then decayed over months.

Germline V CDR1 and CDR2: SGHAT, FQNNGV. CDR3 size: 18 residues. V trimming: 5 bases; J trimming: 3 bases; junction bases outside the gene matches: 9. The sequence was obtained from a man in his 70s with non-small cell lung cancer. Sequenced here: blood, sampled at baseline. The chain combines TRBV11-2 with TRBJ2-3; 15 bases match TRBD2. The CDR3 region has the DNA TGTGCCAGCAGCCCCGGACTAGCGGGAGGGTATCTAACAGATACGCAGTATTTT. This gives the protein CASSPGLAGGYLTDTQYF.